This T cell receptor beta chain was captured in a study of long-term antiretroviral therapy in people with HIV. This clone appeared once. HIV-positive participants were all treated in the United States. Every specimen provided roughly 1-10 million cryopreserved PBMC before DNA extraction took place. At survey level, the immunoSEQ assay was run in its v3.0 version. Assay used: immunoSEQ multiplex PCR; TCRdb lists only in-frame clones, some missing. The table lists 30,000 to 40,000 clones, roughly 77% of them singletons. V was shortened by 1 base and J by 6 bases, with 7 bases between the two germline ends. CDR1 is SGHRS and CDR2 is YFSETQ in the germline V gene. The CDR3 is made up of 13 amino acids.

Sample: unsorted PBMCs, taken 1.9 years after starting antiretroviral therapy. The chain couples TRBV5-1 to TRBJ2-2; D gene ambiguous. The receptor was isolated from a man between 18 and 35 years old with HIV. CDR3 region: CASSLIGSGELFF. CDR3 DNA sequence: TGCGCCAGCAGCTTGATAGGGTCCGGGGAGCTGTTTTTT.